This T cell receptor beta chain was profiled in a study of control samples from healthy donors and cancer patients. TCRdb keeps only in-frame clones here, not all; method: immunoSEQ multiplex PCR. The sample yields tens of thousands of clones, about 90% seen once. The CDR3 covers 16 residues. Germline V gene sequence: CDR1 SGDLS, CDR2 YYNGEE. The V and J ends lost 0 bases and 0 bases respectively, with 10 bases between them. The sequence derives from a man aged 45-60 years in good health. Material for sequencing was blood. The chain links TRBV9 to TRBJ2-1; D is unclear. This CDR3 reads CASSVGSDSSYNEQFF. In DNA form, the CDR3 reads TGTGCCAGCAGCGTAGGGTCAGATAGCTCCTACAATGAGCAGTTCTTC. Full variable domain (remainder filled in from reference TRBV9 and TRBJ2-1): DSGVTQTPKHLITATGQRVTLRCSPRSGDLSVYWYQQSLDQGLQFLIQYYNGEERAKGNILERFSAQQFPDLHSELNLSSLELGDSALYFCASSVGSDSSYNEQFFGPGTRLTVL.